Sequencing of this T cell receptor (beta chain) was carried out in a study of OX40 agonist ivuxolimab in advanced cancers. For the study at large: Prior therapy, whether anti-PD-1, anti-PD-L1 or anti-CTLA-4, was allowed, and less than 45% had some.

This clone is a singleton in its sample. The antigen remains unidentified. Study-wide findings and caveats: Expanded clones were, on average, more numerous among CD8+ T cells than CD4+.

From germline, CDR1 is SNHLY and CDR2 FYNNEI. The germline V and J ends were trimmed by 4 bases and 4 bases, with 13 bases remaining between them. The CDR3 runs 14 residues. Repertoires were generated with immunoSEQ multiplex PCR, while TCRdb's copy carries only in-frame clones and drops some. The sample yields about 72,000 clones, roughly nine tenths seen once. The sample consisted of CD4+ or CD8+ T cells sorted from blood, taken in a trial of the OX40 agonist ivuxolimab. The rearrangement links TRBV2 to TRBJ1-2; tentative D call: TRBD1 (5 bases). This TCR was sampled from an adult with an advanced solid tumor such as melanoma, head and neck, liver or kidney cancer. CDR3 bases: TGTGCCAGCAGTGGGATATGGGGGGTCTATGGCTACACCTTC. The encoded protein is CASSGIWGVYGYTF.